Listed here are 23 T cell receptor beta chains from one sample, sequenced in a study of response to subunit inactivated influenza vaccine. From the RT-PCR reads, TCRdb called clonotypes with MiXCR, one entry per CDR3 protein. The sample includes hundreds of thousands of distinct CDR3 sequences, 12% to 15% of them seen just once. Sequenced here: PBMCs from blood, sampled approximately 15 days before vaccination. The receptors come from a man aged 50 or older who received an inactivated influenza vaccine.

V is TRBV28 and J is TRBJ2-3, with a weak D call TRBD2 (6 bases). V lost 8 bases, J lost 1 base, and 7 bases lay in between. There are 12 residues in the CDR3. Germline assignment: CDR1 MDHEN and CDR2 SYDVKM. The CDR3 bases are TGTGCCAGCGGGACTGGCACAGATACGCAGTATTTT. Encoded protein: CASGTGTDTQYF. Using reference TRBV28 and TRBJ2-3 for the parts outside the CDR3, the full variable domain is DVKVTQSSRYLVKRTGEKVFLECVQDMDHENMFWYRQDPGLGLRLIYFSYDVKMKEKGDIPEGYSVSREKKERFSLILESASTNQTSMYLCASGTGTDTQYFGPGTRLTVL.

This chain connects TRBV20-1 to TRBJ2-2; D tentatively fits TRBD1 or TRBD2 (5 bases each). Per germline, CDR1 DFQATT and CDR2 SNEGSKA (reference sequence). CDR3 size: 13 residues. V lost 5 bases and J 4 bases, leaving 11 bases between the germline ends. The CDR3, as DNA: TGCAGTGCTCCGGGGACGGGCACCGGGGAGCTGTTTTTT. Protein product: CSAPGTGTGELFF.

The sample holds a few counts of this clonotype. V usage is TRBV30 and J usage is TRBJ1-3, with D uncertain. The length of the CDR3 is 17 residues. Germline V lookup: CDR1 GTSNPN, CDR2 SVGIG (reference sequence). Trimming cost V 2 bases and J 8 bases, with 25 bases left between them. CDR3 bases: TGTGCCTGGAGTTCCTACCGGGTCTCAGAGGGATCAGACACCATATATTTT. Translating gives CAWSSYRVSEGSDTIYF.

The V gene is TRBV6-2 or TRBV6-3, the J gene TRBJ1-1, with D hard to call. The CDR3 covers 14 residues. V was shortened by 0 bases and J by 8 bases, with 13 bases between the two germline ends. Germline values: CDR1 MNHEY, CDR2 SVGEGT. The chain's CDR3 is CASSYSRTAGEAFF. The CDR3, as DNA: TGTGCCAGCAGTTACTCCCGGACGGCGGGGGAAGCTTTCTTT.

There are many counts of this clonotype. This chain links TRBV29-1 with TRBJ2-5; no reliable D call. The CDR3 is made up of 11 amino acids. Germline-derived CDR1 and CDR2 are SQVTM and ANQGSEA. V was cut by 0 bases and J by 4 bases, with 3 bases left in between. CDR3 loop: CSVEDLETQYF. CDR3 DNA: TGCAGCGTTGAAGATCTAGAGACCCAGTACTTC.

This clonotype appeared a few times. The V call is TRBV29-1, the J call TRBJ2-3; D is possibly TRBD2 (6 bases). CDR3 length equals 15 residues. With 6 bases removed from V and 4 bases from J, the gap between germline ends came to 20 bases. Germline lookup yields CDR1 SQVTM and CDR2 ANQGSEA. The CDR3 sequence is CSVAGTEGAADTQYF. The CDR3 nucleotides read TGCAGCGTCGCCGGGACTGAGGGAGCCGCAGATACGCAGTATTTT.

The chain employs TRBV18 and TRBJ1-3; D not certain. The V gene's germline CDR1 is KGHSH and CDR2 LQKENI. The CDR3 contains 16 residues. Trimming removed 0 bases at V and 1 base at J, with 10 bases between. The CDR3 DNA reads as TGTGCCAGCTCACCACCGGGCGGAATTTCTGGAAACACCATATATTTT. It is translated as CASSPPGGISGNTIYF.

The CDR3 bases are TGCAGTGCTCCTTTAGCGGGGGCGACCTACGAGCAGTACTTC. Translated, it gives CSAPLAGATYEQYF. The chain combines TRBV20-1 with TRBJ2-7; the match to TRBD2 covers 9 bases. The CDR3 is 14 residues long. Germline CDR1 is DFQATT and CDR2 is SNEGSKA (reference sequence). Germline trimming cut 5 bases from V and 2 bases from J; bases unmatched to any gene: 7.

The V and J genes are TRBV28 and TRBJ2-1; D uncertain. Germline CDR1 is MDHEN and CDR2 is SYDVKM. Trimming left V 10 bases short and J 0 bases short, with 13 bases between. The CDR3 is 14 residues long. The CDR3 DNA follows: TGTGCCACCAGACGTTTGATCTCCTACAATGAGCAGTTCTTC. Its translation: CATRRLISYNEQFF.

V usage is TRBV12-3 or TRBV12-4 and J usage is TRBJ1-1, with 7 bases aligning to TRBD1. The CDR3 covers 13 residues. V was clipped by 5 bases and J by 4 bases; unmatched bases: 4. The CDR3 protein is CASSLYRGTEAFF. The CDR3 nucleotides are TGTGCCAGCAGTCTATACAGGGGCACTGAAGCTTTCTTT.

The chain carries TRBV6-2 or TRBV6-3 and TRBJ2-2; TRBD1 agrees at 11 bases. The CDR3 sequence is 14 residues long. Per the germline V gene, CDR1 is MNHEY and CDR2 is SVGEGT. V dropped 9 bases and J dropped 3; count of bases not matched to a gene: 3. The CDR3 DNA sequence: TGTGCCAGTCGGACAGGGGGCTACACCGGGGAGCTGTTTTTT. It specifies CASRTGGYTGELFF.

Note on this clonotype: Sequence at one end of the junction differs from germline and may be a read error. The chain joins TRBV29-1 to TRBJ2-3; 9 nucleotides match TRBD1. Germline V gene sequence: CDR1 SQVTM, CDR2 ANQGSEA. This CDR3 comprises 15 residues. The CDR3, as DNA: TGCAGCGCGTTAACCGGGACAGGGTATACAGATACTCAGTATTTT. The encoded protein is CSALTGTGYTDTQYF.

This clonotype was recorded once. The gene calls are TRBV20-1 and TRBJ2-3; weak D call: TRBD2 (5 bases). Germline V CDR1 and CDR2: DFQATT, SNEGSKA (reference sequence). Trimming pared 1 base from V and 6 bases from J, leaving 8 bases between. This CDR3 has 12 amino acids. CDR3 in amino acids: CSARATRDTQYF. The CDR3 DNA sequence: TGCAGTGCTAGAGCCACTAGGGATACGCAGTATTTT.

This clonotype was observed a handful of times. V is TRBV12-3 or TRBV12-4 and J is TRBJ1-5; D might be TRBD1 (5 bases). V lost 6 bases to trimming and J lost 1 base, with 16 bases between them. The CDR3 is 16 residues long. CDR3 residues: CASSLSGALSNQPQHF. In nucleotides, the CDR3 is TGTGCCAGCAGCTTAAGTGGGGCTTTGAGCAATCAGCCCCAGCATTTT.

This clonotype was found a few times. The chain has TRBV15 and TRBJ2-1, with D possibly being TRBD2 (6 bases). CDR1 is LNHNV, CDR2 YYDKDF, per germline (reference sequence). The V end was cut by 11 bases, the J end by 5 bases, with 19 bases between. The CDR3 runs 14 residues. CDR3 in DNA: TGTGCCTCACGGGCGGGGTTGCCGAACAATGAGCAGTTCTTC. This translates into CASRAGLPNNEQFF.

In this sample, this clonotype turned up many times. The chain is built from TRBV11-2 and TRBJ2-1; D unresolved. From germline, CDR1 is SGHAT and CDR2 FQNNGV. Trimming removed 2 bases from V and 4 bases from J, with 6 bases in between. This CDR3 is built from 13 residues. The CDR3 sequence: CASSLHGYNEQFF. The CDR3 DNA is TGTGCCAGCAGCTTACACGGATACAATGAGCAGTTCTTC. The variable domain in full, completed from reference TRBV11-2 and TRBJ2-1, reads EAGVAQSPRYKIIEKRQSVAFWCNPISGHATLYWYQQILGQGPKLLIQFQNNGVVDDSQLPKDRFSAERLKGVDSTLKIQPAKLEDSAVYLCASSLHGYNEQFFGPGTRLTVL.

The rearrangement uses TRBV28 and TRBJ1-5; D is perhaps TRBD1 (5 bases). There are 14 residues in the CDR3. V was shortened by 5 bases and J by 6 bases, with 14 bases between the two germline ends. CDR1 is MDHEN, CDR2 SYDVKM, per germline. DNA of the CDR3: TGTGCCAGCAGTCCAGGGACCTCGGGTCAGCCCCAGCATTTT. It specifies CASSPGTSGQPQHF.

The chain recombines TRBV20-1 with TRBJ2-1; no firm D call. This CDR3 region has 14 residues. The V end was cut by 3 bases, the J end by 5 bases, with 14 bases between. CDR1 is DFQATT, CDR2 SNEGSKA, per germline (reference sequence). CDR3 in DNA: TGCAGTGCTAGTTTTCAAGACTTGAACAATGAGCAGTTCTTC. Its protein product is CSASFQDLNNEQFF.

This chain joins TRBV2 and TRBJ2-7; D is possibly TRBD2 (6 bases). The CDR3 runs to 12 residues. Trimming pared 6 bases from V and 7 bases from J, leaving 13 bases between. Per the germline V gene, CDR1 is SNHLY and CDR2 is FYNNEI. Here the CDR3 DNA reads TGTGCCAGCAGAACTAGCTCCCTGGAGCAGTACTTC. Amino acid sequence: CASRTSSLEQYF.

Only a few counts were recorded for this clonotype. The rearrangement uses TRBV5-1 and TRBJ2-5, with no clear D. CDR3 length: 13 residues. Germline V CDR1 and CDR2: SGHRS, YFSETQ. With 2 bases removed from V and 3 bases from J, the gap between germline ends came to 8 bases. CDR3 residues: CASSFTREETQYF. DNA for the CDR3: TGCGCCAGCAGCTTTACAAGGGAAGAGACCCAGTACTTC.

The rearrangement uses TRBV6-1 and TRBJ2-1, with D unresolved. This CDR3 has 13 residues. The V gene's germline CDR1 is MNHNS and CDR2 SASEGT. Trimming left V 3 bases short and J 3 bases short, with 6 bases between. CDR3 nucleotides: TGTGCCAGCAGTGACGGGTACTACAATGAGCAGTTCTTC. Amino acid sequence: CASSDGYYNEQFF.

In its sample, this clonotype was seen a few times. The chain combines TRBV7-2 with TRBJ2-3; 8 bases map to TRBD2. CDR1 SGHTA and CDR2 FQGNSA come from the germline V gene. The CDR3 extends over 14 amino acids. J lost 2 bases, V lost 8 bases, and 6 bases had no gene match. The CDR3 coding sequence is TGTGCCAGCGCCACTAGCGGAACCACAGATACGCAGTATTTT. Protein sequence: CASATSGTTDTQYF.

The V gene is TRBV7-9, the J gene TRBJ1-4, with D perhaps matching TRBD1 (5 bases). Germline lookup yields CDR1 SEHNR and CDR2 FQNEAQ (reference sequence). CDR3 length equals 15 residues. The germline V and J ends were trimmed by 5 bases and 4 bases, with 14 bases remaining between them. The CDR3 sequence is CASSVQGQGNEKLFF. The CDR3 DNA reads as TGTGCCAGCAGCGTCCAGGGTCAGGGTAATGAAAAACTGTTTTTT.